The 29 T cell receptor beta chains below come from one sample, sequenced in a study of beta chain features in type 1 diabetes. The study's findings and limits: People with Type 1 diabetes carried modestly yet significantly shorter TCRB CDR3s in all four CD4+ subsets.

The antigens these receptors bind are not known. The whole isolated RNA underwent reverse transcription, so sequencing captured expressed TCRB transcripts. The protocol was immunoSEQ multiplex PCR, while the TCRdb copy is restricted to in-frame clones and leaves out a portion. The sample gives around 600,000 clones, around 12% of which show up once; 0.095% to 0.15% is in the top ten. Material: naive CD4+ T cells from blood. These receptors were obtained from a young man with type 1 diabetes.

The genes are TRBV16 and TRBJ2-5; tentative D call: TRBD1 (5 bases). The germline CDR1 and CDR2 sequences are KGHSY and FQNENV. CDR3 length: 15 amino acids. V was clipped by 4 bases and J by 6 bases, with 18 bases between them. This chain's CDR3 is CASSPPPQGGKTQYF. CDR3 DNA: TGTGCCAGCAGCCCACCCCCCCAGGGCGGAAAGACCCAGTACTTC.

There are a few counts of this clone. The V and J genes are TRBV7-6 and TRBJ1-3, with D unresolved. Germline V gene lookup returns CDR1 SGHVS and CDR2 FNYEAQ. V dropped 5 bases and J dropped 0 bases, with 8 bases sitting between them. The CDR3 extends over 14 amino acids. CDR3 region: CASSIQSSGNTIYF. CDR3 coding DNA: TGTGCCAGCAGCATACAGAGCTCTGGAAACACCATATATTTT.

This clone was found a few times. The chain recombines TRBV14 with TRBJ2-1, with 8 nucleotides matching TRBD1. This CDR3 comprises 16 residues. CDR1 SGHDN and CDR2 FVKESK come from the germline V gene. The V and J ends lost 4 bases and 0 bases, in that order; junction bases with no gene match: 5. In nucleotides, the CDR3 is TGTGCCAGCAGCCCTAGGACAGGGAGCTCCTACAATGAGCAGTTCTTC. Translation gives CASSPRTGSSYNEQFF.

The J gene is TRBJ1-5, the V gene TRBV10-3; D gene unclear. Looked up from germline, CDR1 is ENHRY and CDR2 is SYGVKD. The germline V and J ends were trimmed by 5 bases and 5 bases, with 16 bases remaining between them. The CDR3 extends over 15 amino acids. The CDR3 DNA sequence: TGTGCCATCAGTCCGAACGGGCTCGCCGATCAGCCCCAGCATTTT. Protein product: CAISPNGLADQPQHF.

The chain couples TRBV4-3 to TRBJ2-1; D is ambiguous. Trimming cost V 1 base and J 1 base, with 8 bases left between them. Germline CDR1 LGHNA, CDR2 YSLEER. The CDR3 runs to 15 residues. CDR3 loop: CASSQGRMSYNEQFF. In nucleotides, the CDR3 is TGCGCCAGCAGCCAAGGGCGAATGTCCTACAATGAGCAGTTCTTC.

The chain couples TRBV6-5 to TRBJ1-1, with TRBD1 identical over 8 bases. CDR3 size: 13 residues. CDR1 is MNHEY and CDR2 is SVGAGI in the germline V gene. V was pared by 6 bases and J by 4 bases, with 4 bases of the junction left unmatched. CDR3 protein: CASRRQGFTEAFF. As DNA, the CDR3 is TGTGCCAGCAGAAGACAGGGGTTCACTGAAGCTTTCTTT.

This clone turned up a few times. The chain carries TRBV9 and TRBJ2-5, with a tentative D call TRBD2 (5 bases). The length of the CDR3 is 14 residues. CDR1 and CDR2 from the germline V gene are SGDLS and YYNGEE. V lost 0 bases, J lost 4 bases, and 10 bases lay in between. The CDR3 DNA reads TGTGCCAGCAGCGTAGGAGGGTACCGAGAGACCCAGTACTTC. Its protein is CASSVGGYRETQYF.

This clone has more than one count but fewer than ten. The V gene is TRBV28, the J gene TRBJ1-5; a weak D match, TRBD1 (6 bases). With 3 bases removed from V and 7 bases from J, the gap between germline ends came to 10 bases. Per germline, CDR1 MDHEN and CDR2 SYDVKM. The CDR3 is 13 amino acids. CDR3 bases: TGTGCCAGCAGTTTTCCAGGGGCCCAGCCCCAGCATTTT. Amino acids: CASSFPGAQPQHF.

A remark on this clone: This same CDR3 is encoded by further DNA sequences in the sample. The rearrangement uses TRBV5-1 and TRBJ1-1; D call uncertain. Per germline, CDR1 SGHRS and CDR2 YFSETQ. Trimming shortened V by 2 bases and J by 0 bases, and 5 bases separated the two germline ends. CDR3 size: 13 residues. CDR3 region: CASSLTLNTEAFF. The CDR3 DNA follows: TGCGCCAGCAGCTTAACCTTGAACACTGAAGCTTTCTTT. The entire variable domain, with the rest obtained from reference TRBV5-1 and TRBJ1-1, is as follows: KAGVTQTPRYLIKTRGQQVTLSCSPISGHRSVSWYQQTPGQGLQFLFEYFSETQRNKGNFPGRFSGRQFSNSRSEMNVSTLELGDSALYLCASSLTLNTEAFFGQGTRLTVV.

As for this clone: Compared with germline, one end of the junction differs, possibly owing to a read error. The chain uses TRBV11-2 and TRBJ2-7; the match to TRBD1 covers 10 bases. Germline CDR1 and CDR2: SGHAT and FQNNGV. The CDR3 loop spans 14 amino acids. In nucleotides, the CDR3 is TGTGCCAGCAGCTTAGAACAAGGCGGGACAGGGGTACATTTC. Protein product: CASSLEQGGTGVHF.

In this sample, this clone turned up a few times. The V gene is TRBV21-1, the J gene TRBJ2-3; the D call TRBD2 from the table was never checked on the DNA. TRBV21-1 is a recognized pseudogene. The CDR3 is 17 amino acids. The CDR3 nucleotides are TGTGCCAGCCCCAAGGAGGCTAGCGGGGGTGGCACAGATACGCAGTATTTT. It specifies CASPKEASGGGTDTQYF.

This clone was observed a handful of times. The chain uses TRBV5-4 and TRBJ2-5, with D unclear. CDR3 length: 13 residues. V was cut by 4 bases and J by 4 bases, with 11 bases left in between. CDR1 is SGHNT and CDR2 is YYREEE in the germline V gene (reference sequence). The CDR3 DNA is TGTGCCAGCAGCAGAGACTCGGGAGAGACCCAGTACTTC. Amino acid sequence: CASSRDSGETQYF.

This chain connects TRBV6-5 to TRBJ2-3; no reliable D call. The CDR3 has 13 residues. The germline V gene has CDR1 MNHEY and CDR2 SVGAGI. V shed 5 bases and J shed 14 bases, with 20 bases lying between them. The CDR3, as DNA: TGTGCCAGCAGTCCCGATAGGCAGTACCCAGGGTATTTT. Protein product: CASSPDRQYPGYF.

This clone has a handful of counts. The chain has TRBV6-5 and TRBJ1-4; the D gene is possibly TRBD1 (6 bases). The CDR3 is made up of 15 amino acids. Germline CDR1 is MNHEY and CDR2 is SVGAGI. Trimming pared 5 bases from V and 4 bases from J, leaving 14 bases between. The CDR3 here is CASSQGQFGNEKLFF. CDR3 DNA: TGTGCCAGCAGTCAAGGACAGTTTGGTAATGAAAAACTGTTTTTT.

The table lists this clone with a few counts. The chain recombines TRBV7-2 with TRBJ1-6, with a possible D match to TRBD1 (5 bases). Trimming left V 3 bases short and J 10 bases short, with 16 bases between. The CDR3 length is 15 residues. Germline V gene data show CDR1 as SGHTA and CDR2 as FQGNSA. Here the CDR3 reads CASSFESQGGSPLHF. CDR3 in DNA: TGTGCCAGCAGCTTCGAGAGTCAGGGAGGGTCACCCCTCCACTTT.

The CDR3 coding sequence is TGCGCCAGCAGCTTGGCTCGGGAGCAGTACTTC. It translates to CASSLAREQYF. The rearrangement links TRBV5-1 to TRBJ2-7; D ambiguous. V was pared by 0 bases and J by 7 bases, with 5 bases between. Germline CDR1 is SGHRS and CDR2 is YFSETQ. The CDR3 consists of 11 residues.

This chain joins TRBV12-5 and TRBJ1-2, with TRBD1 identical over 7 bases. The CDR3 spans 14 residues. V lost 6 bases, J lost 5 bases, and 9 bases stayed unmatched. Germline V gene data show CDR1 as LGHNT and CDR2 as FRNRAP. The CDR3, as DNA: TGTGCTAGTGGCTCAATCGGGACAGCGTATGGCTACACCTTC. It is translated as CASGSIGTAYGYTF.

This CDR3 reads CASSSFSGYEQYF. The CDR3 DNA follows: TGTGCCAGCAGCTCCTTTTCAGGGTACGAGCAGTACTTC. V is TRBV5-4 and J is TRBJ2-7; tentative D call: TRBD1 (5 bases). The CDR3 runs to 13 residues. V was cut by 3 bases and J by 4 bases, with 11 bases left in between. Germline V gene data show CDR1 as SGHNT and CDR2 as YYREEE (reference sequence).

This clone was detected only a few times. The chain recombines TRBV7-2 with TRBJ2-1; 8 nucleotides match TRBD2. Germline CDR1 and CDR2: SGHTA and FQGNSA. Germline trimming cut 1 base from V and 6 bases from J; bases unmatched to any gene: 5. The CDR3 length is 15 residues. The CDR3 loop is CASSLGVAGINEQFF. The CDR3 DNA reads TGTGCCAGCAGCTTAGGGGTAGCGGGGATCAATGAGCAGTTCTTC.

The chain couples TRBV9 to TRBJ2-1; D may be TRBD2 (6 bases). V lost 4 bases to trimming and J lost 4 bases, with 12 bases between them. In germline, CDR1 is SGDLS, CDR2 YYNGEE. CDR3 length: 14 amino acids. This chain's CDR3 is CASSRAGIYNEQFF. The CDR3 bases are TGTGCCAGCAGCCGGGCGGGGATTTACAATGAGCAGTTCTTC.

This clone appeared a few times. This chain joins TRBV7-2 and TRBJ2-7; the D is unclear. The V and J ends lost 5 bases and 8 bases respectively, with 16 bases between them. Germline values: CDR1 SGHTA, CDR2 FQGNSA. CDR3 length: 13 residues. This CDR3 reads CASSPSPEAQQYF. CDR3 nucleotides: TGTGCCAGCAGCCCAAGTCCTGAGGCCCAGCAGTACTTC. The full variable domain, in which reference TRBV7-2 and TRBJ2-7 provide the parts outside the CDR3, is GAGVSQSPSNKVTEKGKDVELRCDPISGHTALYWYRQSLGQGLEFLIYFQGNSAPDKSGLPSDRFSAERTGGSVSTLTIQRTQQEDSAVYLCASSPSPEAQQYFGPGTRLTVT.

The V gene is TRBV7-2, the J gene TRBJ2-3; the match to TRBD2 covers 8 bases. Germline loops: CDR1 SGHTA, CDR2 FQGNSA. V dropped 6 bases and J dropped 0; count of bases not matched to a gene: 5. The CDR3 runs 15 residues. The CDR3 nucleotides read TGTGCCAGCAGTCCGGGACTAGGGAGCACAGATACGCAGTATTTT. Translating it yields CASSPGLGSTDTQYF.

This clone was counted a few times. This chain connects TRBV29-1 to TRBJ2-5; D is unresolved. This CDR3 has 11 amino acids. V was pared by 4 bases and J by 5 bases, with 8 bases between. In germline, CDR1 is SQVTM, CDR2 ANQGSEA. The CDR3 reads CSVVLGETQYF. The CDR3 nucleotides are TGCAGCGTTGTACTTGGGGAGACCCAGTACTTC.

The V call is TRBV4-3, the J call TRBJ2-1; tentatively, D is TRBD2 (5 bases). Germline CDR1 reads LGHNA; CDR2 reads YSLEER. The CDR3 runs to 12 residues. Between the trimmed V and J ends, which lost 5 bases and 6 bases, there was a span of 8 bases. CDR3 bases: TGCGCCAGCAGCACGGGGTTCAATGAGCAGTTCTTC. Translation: CASSTGFNEQFF.

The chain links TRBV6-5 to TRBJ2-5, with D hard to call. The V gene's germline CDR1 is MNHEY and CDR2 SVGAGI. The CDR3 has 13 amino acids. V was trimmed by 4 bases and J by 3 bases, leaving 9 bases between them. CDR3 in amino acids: CASSSARKETQYF. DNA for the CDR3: TGTGCCAGCAGTTCCGCACGAAAAGAGACCCAGTACTTC.

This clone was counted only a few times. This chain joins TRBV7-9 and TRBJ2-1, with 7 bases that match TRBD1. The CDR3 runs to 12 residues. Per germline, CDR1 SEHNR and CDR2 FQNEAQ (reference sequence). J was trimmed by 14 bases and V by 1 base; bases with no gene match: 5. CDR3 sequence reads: CASSLETGLEFF. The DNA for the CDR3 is TGTGCCAGCAGCTTAGAGACAGGGTTGGAGTTCTTC.

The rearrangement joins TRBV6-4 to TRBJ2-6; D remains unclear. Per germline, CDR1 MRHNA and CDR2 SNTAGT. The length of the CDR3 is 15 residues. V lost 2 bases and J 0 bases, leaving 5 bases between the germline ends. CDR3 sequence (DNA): TGTGCCAGCAGTGACAAGACCTCTGGGGCCAACGTCCTGACTTTC. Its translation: CASSDKTSGANVLTF.

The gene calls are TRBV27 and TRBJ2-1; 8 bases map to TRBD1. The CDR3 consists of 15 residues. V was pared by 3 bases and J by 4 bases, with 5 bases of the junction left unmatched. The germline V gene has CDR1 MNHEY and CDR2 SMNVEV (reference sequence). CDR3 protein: CASSFIGQGYNEQFF. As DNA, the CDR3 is TGTGCCAGCAGTTTCATTGGACAGGGTTACAATGAGCAGTTCTTC.

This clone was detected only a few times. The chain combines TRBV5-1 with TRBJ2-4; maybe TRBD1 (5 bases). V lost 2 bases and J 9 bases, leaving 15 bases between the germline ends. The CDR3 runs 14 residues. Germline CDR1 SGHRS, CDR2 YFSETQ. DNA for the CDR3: TGCGCCAGCAGCTTAGGGTGGACACAACGCATTCAGTACTTC. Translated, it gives CASSLGWTQRIQYF.